The rows below give T cell receptor beta chains drawn from one sample of a study of lymphopenia after photon versus proton radiotherapy. The protocol was immunoSEQ multiplex PCR, while the TCRdb copy is restricted to in-frame clones and leaves out a portion. The sample shows approximately 12,000 clones, about 88% of them seen only once. The input for sequencing was peripheral blood, taken from a patient treated with photon-based radiotherapy. Source of these receptors: a man aged 60 to 69 with pancreatic cancer. CDR3s include the opening cysteine and the closing phenylalanine or tryptophan. Each record gives: V gene, clone size, J gene, D gene, CDR3 DNA, CDR3 protein. D genes are given only for firm matches. Some rows mark clone size as missing; the rest say once, few, many or name a class of expanded clone.

>TRBV6-1|-|TRBJ1-5|-
TGTGCCATTGGAGATAGCAATCAGCCCCAGCATTTT
CAIGDSNQPQHF
>TRBV9|-|TRBJ1-6|-
TGTGCCAGCAGCGTAGGTCAGCTAGCCTATAATTCACCCCTCCACTTT
CASSVGQLAYNSPLHF
>TRBV5-6|once|TRBJ1-5|-
TGTGCCAGCAGCTTCCGCAATCAGCCCCAGCATTTT
CASSFRNQPQHF
>TRBV11-2|-|TRBJ1-5|-
TGTGCCAGCAGCCCTTCTCTAAATCAGCCCCAGCATTTT
CASSPSLNQPQHF
>TRBV9|-|TRBJ2-1|TRBD2
TGTGCCAGCAGCCCCGGGGTGGGGGGGACCTACAATGAGCAGTTCTTC
CASSPGVGGTYNEQFF
>TRBV14|few|TRBJ1-6|TRBD1
TGTGCCAGCAGGGGACAGGGATTTTCGAATTCACCCCTCCACTTT
CASRGQGFSNSPLHF
>TRBV6-6|once|TRBJ2-7|-
TGTGCCAGCAGTTACTCGTCCAGGGGCACCTACGAGCAGTACTTC
CASSYSSRGTYEQYF
>TRBV10-3|-|TRBJ2-1|-
TGTGCCATCAGTGGGGCCAGCCAAAACTACAATGAGCAGTTCTTC
CAISGASQNYNEQFF
>TRBV7-2|medium-sized|TRBJ1-1|-
TGTGCCAGCAACCCCGGTGTATCTGAAGCTTTCTTT
CASNPGVSEAFF
>TRBV14|-|TRBJ1-2|TRBD1
TGTGCCAGCAGCCACCGACAGGGGCCTCTTTTAAGAGGTAACTATGGCTACACCTTC
CASSHRQGPLLRGNYGYTF
>TRBV18|-|TRBJ1-2|TRBD1
TGTGCCAGCTCACCGACGACAGGGTCGCCTACTAACTATGGCTACACCTTC
CASSPTTGSPTNYGYTF
>TRBV2|-|TRBJ2-1|-
TGTGCCAGCAGTGAAACGTCTGGTGGCCTCATCCTCGATGAGCAGTTCTTC
CASSETSGGLILDEQFF
>TRBV19|-|TRBJ1-2|TRBD1
TGTGCCAGTAAATGGACCCGGGGGACAGGGTATCATGGCTACACCTTC
CASKWTRGTGYHGYTF
>TRBV7-9|-|TRBJ2-1|-
TGTGCCAGCAGCTTCGGTCGGGACACTGAGCAGTTCTTC
CASSFGRDTEQFF
>TRBV10-2|few|TRBJ1-6|-
TGCGCCAGCAGTGGCAGGGGAGGTTCACCCCTCCACTTT
CASSGRGGSPLHF
>TRBV28|-|TRBJ1-5|-
TGTGCCAGCAGTCCCAACCTCGGCATTTTTCCTGATGTTCAGCCCCAGCATTTT
CASSPNLGIFPDVQPQHF
>TRBV15|-|TRBJ1-2|-
TGTGCCACCAGCCTCTCGGGCGGGGGTGGCTACACCTTC
CATSLSGGGGYTF
>TRBV10-2|once|TRBJ1-2|-
TGCGCCAGCCGGACAGCGACAGCTAACTATGGCTACACCTTC
CASRTATANYGYTF
>TRBV2|-|TRBJ2-7|-
TGTGCCAGCAGTGACAGGTTCGAGCAGTACTTC
CASSDRFEQYF
>TRBV7-9|-|TRBJ2-1|TRBD1
TGTGCCAGCAGCGCGCCGGACAGGGGGCAGAATGAGCAGTTCTTC
CASSAPDRGQNEQFF
>TRBV6-5|-|TRBJ1-1|TRBD1
TGTGCCAGCAGTCGACAGGGACAGGGGATCACTGAAGCTTTCTTT
CASSRQGQGITEAFF
>TRBV11-3|-|TRBJ2-7|-
TGTGCCAGCAGCTCCCAGGCGGGATACGAGCAGTACTTC
CASSSQAGYEQYF
>TRBV10-3|-|TRBJ1-1|-
TGTGCCACCTCAGAGAAAGGGGGTGAAGCTTTCTTT
CATSEKGGEAFF
>TRBV12-5|-|TRBJ1-3|-
TGTGCTAGTGGTTTGACAGGTAACTCTGGAAACACCATATATTTT
CASGLTGNSGNTIYF
>TRBV6-4|-|TRBJ1-2|TRBD1
TGTGCCAGCAGTGACTGGTACAGGGGGAATGGCTACACCTTC
CASSDWYRGNGYTF
>TRBV5-6|-|TRBJ1-6|TRBD1
TGTGCCAGCACCCCGACAGGGACTAATTCACCCCTCCACTTT
CASTPTGTNSPLHF
>TRBV27|-|TRBJ2-3|-
TGTGCCAGCAGTTTCGCAGGGGCGCAAATCGGTGGGACAGATACGCAGTATTTT
CASSFAGAQIGGTDTQYF
>TRBV5-1|-|TRBJ2-2|TRBD2
TGCGCCAGCAGCCCCGGGGGGGCCGGCGGGGAGCTGTTTTTT
CASSPGGAGGELFF
>TRBV7-8|-|TRBJ1-4|-
TGTGCCAGCAGCCGCCTGGGTGGGGGGGATGAAAAACTGTTTTTT
CASSRLGGGDEKLFF
>TRBV10-1|-|TRBJ2-7|-
TGCGCCAGCAGCTCATCTGTCGAGCCCCCGGGCCGTAGCACAGGGCTCCACTCCTACGAGCAGTACTTC
CASSSSVEPPGRSTGLHSYEQYF
>TRBV5-1|-|TRBJ2-3|TRBD2
TGCGCCAGCAGCTTGGGGACTAGTGTAATGGATACGCAGTATTTT
CASSLGTSVMDTQYF
>TRBV27|-|TRBJ1-2|-
TGTGCCAGCAGTTTATTTCCCGCCTATGGCTACACCTTC
CASSLFPAYGYTF